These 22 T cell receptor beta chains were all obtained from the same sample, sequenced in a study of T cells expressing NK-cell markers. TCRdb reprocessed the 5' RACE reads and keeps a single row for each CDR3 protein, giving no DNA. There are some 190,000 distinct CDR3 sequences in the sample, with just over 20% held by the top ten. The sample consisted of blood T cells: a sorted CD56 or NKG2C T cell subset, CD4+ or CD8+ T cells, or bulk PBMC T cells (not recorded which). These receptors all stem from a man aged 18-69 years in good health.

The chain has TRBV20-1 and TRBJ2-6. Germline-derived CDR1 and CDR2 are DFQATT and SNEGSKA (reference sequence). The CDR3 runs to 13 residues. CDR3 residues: CSAISAGANVLTF.

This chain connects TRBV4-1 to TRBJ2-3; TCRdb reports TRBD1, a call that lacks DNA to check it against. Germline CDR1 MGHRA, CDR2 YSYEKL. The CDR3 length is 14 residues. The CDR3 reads CASDRGGGADTQYF.

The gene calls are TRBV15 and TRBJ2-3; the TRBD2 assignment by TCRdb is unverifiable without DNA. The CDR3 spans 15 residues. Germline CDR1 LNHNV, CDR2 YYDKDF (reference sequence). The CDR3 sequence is CATSRELAGTDTQYF.

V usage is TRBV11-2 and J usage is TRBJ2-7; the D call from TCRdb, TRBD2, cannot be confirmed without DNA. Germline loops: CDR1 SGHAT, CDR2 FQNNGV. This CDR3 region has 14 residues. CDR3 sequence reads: CASSFLAGGVEQYF. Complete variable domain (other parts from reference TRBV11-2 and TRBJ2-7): EAGVAQSPRYKIIEKRQSVAFWCNPISGHATLYWYQQILGQGPKLLIQFQNNGVVDDSQLPKDRFSAERLKGVDSTLKIQPAKLEDSAVYLCASSFLAGGVEQYFGPGTRLTVT.

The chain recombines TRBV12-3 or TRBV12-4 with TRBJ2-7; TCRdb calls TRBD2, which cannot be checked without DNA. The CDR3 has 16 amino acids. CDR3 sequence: CASSLYRASTRYEQYF.

The CDR3 loop is CASSPPEGRHEQYF. V and J are TRBV7-9 and TRBJ2-7. The germline V gene has CDR1 SEHNR and CDR2 FQNEAQ (reference sequence). This CDR3 spans 14 amino acids.

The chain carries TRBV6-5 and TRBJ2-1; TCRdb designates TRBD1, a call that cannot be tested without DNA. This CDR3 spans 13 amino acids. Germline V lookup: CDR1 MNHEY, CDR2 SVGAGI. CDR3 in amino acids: CASSYSGQGEQFF.

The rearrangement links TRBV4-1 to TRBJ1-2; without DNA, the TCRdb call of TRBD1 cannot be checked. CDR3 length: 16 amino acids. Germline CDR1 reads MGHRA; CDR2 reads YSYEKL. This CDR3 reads CASSQDWDRGSYGYTF.

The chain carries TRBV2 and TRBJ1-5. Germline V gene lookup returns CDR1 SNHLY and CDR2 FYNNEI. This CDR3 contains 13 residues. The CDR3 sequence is CASRESRPAPQHF.

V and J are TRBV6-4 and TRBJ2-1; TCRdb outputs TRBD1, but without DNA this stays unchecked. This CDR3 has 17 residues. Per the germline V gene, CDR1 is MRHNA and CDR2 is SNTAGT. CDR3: CASSDSKHNRDHNEQFF.

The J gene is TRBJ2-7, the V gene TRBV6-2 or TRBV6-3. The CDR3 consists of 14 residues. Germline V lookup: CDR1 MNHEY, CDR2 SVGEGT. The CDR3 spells CASSYPTGLYEQYF.

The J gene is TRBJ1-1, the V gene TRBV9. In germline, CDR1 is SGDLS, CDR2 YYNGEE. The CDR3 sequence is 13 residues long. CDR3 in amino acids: CASSVPLDAEAFF.

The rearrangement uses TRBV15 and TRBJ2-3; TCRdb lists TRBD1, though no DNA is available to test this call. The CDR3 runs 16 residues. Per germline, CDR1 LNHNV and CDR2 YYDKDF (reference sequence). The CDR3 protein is CATSRPGIGGADTQYF.

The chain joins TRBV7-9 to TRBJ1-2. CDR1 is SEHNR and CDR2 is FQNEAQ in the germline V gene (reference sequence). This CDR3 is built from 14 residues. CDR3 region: CASSLAGPNYGYTF. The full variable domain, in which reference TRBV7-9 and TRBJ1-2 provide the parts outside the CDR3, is DTGVSQNPRHKITKRGQNVTFRCDPISEHNRLYWYRQTLGQGPEFLTYFQNEAQLEKSRLLSDRFSAERPKGSFSTLEIQRTEQGDSAMYLCASSLAGPNYGYTFGSGTRLTVV.

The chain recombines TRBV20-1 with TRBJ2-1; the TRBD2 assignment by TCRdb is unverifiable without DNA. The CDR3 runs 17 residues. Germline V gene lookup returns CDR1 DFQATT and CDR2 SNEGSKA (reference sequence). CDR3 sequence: CSASRRVAGLSYNEQFF.

CDR3 sequence: CASSLVGRAYEQYF. The chain employs TRBV7-9 and TRBJ2-7. Germline V gene sequence: CDR1 SEHNR, CDR2 FQNEAQ (reference sequence). The CDR3 is made up of 14 amino acids.

The CDR3 sequence is CASTSRRGRTDTQYF. The rearrangement joins TRBV12-3 or TRBV12-4 to TRBJ2-3; TCRdb's D call of TRBD1 is untestable without DNA. The CDR3 is 15 residues long.

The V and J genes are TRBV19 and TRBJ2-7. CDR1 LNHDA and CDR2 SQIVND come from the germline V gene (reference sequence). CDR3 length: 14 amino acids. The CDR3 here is CASSIQDGSYEQYF.

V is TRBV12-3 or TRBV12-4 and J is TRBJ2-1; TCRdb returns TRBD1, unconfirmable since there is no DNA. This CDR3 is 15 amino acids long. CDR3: CASRSSGGRHNEQFF.

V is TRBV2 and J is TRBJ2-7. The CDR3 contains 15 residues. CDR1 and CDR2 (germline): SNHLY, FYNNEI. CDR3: CASSEMASSSYEQYF.

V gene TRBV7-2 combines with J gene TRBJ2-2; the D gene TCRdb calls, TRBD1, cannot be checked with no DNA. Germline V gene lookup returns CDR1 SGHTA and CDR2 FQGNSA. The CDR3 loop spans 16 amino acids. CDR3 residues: CASSPTGIPTPGSCFF.

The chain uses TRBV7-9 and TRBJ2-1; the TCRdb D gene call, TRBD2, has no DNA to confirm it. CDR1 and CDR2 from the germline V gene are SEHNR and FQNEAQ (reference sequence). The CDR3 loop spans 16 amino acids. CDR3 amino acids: CASSLMAGGKYNEQFF.